Given below is one T cell receptor beta chain in context. At least ten counts were recorded for this clonotype. Its target antigen remains unknown. Base qualities were left out, and no much larger clone turns up one base away. This record comes from a study of early T cells in non-severe SARS-CoV-2 infection (dated by TCRdb to about 2021). Regarding the study in general: TCR sequencing used bulk RNA from unsorted whole blood, so alpha and beta chains could not be paired. What the work shows at the level of the full study, not this receptor alone: VDJdb matching was skewed toward anti-spike CD8 responses and likely underestimated virus-specific expansions, missing private and CD4 specificities.

Receptor libraries were prepared by 5' RACE. The sample was run on a NextSeq 500. To correct for sequencing error and PCR bias, the TCR library protocol tagged individual cDNA molecules with unique molecular identifiers. Both TCR alpha and beta chains were sequenced, and tight co-correlation was observed between alpha and beta sequence abundances in each sample. Processing in the source paper ran as follows. Decombinator V4 was used to perform V gene, J gene and CDR3 annotation of TCR sequences. TCRs were defined as expanded if a significant change between any two time points was detected under a Poisson model with p below 0.0001. TCR abundances were normalised to the total number of TCRs sequenced per sample and expressed as counts per million. MAIT TCRs were defined by TRAV1-2 paired with TRAJ12, TRAJ20 or TRAJ33, and iNKT TCRs by TRAV10 paired with TRAJ18. VDJdb, accessed 1 November 2021, was searched for CMV, EBV and SARS-CoV-2 annotated TCRs, with TCRs annotated for multiple antigens excluded. TCRdb took the public reads, trimmed them with fastp at Q25, ran MiXCR for clone calling and kept in-frame beta chains. When rows share a CDR3 protein, they turn into one entry using the most common DNA and genes. These V and J calls are TCRdb output, not the study's own analysis. The sample table records about 23,000 distinct CDR3 sequences; 4.5% to 6% of these occur just once. The ten largest clones represent approximately 4.3% of the sample.

Via the germline V gene, CDR1 is SGHTA and CDR2 FQGNSA. V lost 4 bases and J lost 9 bases, and the count of bases not matched to a germline gene is 6. The CDR3 measures 13 amino acids from cysteine to phenylalanine. Of the read, only the CDR3 DNA is kept; its 39 bases are in frame from base 1. Set within a cohort of healthcare workers in London, UK, this nested case-control study involved weekly PCR testing of nasopharyngeal swabs along with blood sampling. Healthcare workers were enrolled in the week of the UK lockdown, from 23 to 31 March 2020, and were followed every week for up to about 16 weeks.

The clonotype comes from an adult who was a healthcare worker with PCR-confirmed SARS-CoV-2 infection or an uninfected control (not recorded which). The chain couples TRBV7-2 to TRBJ2-1, with 7 junctional bases fitting TRBD1. Sample: whole blood. Read as DNA, the sequence is TGTGCCAGCAGCTCAGACAGGGATGGTGAGCAGTTCTTC. The translation is CASSSDRDGEQFF.